This T cell receptor beta chain is drawn from a study of cytomegalovirus exposure and HLA in healthy donors. Study in general: A prior analysis found fewer than 120 million unique TCR beta sequences from 170 million or so T cells.

In this sample, this clone turned up once. Its target is not known. The PCR contained 60 Vbeta and 13 Jbeta primers. The protocol was immunoSEQ multiplex PCR, while the TCRdb copy is restricted to in-frame clones and leaves out a portion. The repertoire consists of around 170,000 clones, with more than 80% occurring once and the leading ten covering approximately 2.4%. The donors (healthy individuals) were bone marrow donors. This CDR3 is 13 amino acids long. Trimming removed 7 bases from V and 6 bases from J; junction bases left unmatched: 5. From germline, CDR1 is SNHLY and CDR2 FYNNEI. Whole-study findings and limits: Being indistinguishable, some V segments were excluded, TRBV6-2 and TRBV6-3 among them.

J is TRBJ1-5 and V is TRBV2, with TRBD1 matching over 8 bases. The clonotype originates from a woman between 50 and 59 years old in good health and CMV-seropositive. The sample was PBMCs. CDR3 protein: CASKTGEGQPQHF. The DNA of the CDR3 is TGTGCCAGCAAGACAGGGGAAGGTCAGCCCCAGCATTTT.